This is a list of T cell receptor beta chains from one sample in a study of radiotherapy plus CTLA-4 blockade in lung cancer. Using immunoSEQ multiplex PCR, the repertoire was profiled, and TCRdb retains in-frame clones only, with some absent. The table lists 48,000 or so clones, roughly 81% of them singletons. The sequences come from peripheral blood, collected from a patient treated with radiotherapy plus ipilimumab. These receptors were collected from a human donor with non-small cell lung cancer whose response to radiotherapy plus ipilimumab could not be evaluated. Each CDR3 is given with its conserved first and last residue. A D gene is named only where the DNA matches it firmly. Some rows have no size entry. The others give once, few or many, or a class for an expanded clone.

>TRBJ1-5|-|TRBV28|-|13
CASTRQPNQPQHF
TGTGCCAGCACGAGGCAGCCTAATCAGCCCCAGCATTTT
>TRBJ2-7|TRBD1|TRBV5-1|-|14
CASSNGQGANEQYF
TGCGCCAGCAGCAACGGACAGGGGGCTAACGAGCAGTACTTC
>TRBJ1-1|-|TRBV5-6|-|15
CASSLSAGKGTEAFF
TGTGCCAGCAGCTTGTCAGCAGGGAAGGGCACTGAAGCTTTCTTT
>TRBJ2-7|-|TRBV5-1|-|13
CASSLVSSYEQYF
TGCGCCAGCAGCTTGGTAAGCTCCTACGAGCAGTACTTC
>TRBJ2-1|-|TRBV7-3|-|13
CASSPPGSDEQFF
TGTGCCAGCAGCCCCCCAGGGTCCGATGAGCAGTTCTTC
>TRBJ2-7|-|TRBV6-1|-|15
CASSEGTGLTYEQYF
TGTGCCAGCAGTGAAGGCACAGGCCTAACCTACGAGCAGTACTTC
>TRBJ2-1|-|TRBV11-3|-|15
CASSLGVTTYNEQFF
TGTGCCAGCAGCTTAGGAGTGACAACCTACAATGAGCAGTTCTTC
>TRBJ1-2|-|TRBV2|once|11
CASSDRGGYTF
TGTGCCAGCAGTGATCGGGGGGGCTACACCTTC
>TRBJ2-7|TRBD1|TRBV10-3|-|15
CAIKGDGTGLYEQYF
TGTGCCATCAAGGGAGACGGGACAGGACTCTACGAGCAGTACTTC
>TRBJ2-1|-|TRBV11-2|-|15
CASSRILGHDNEQFF
TGTGCCAGCAGCCGAATCCTGGGACACGACAATGAGCAGTTCTTC
>TRBJ1-5|-|TRBV6-5|-|15
CASRRGTISNQPQHF
TGTGCCAGCAGAAGAGGGACAATTAGCAATCAGCCCCAGCATTTT
>TRBJ2-2|-|TRBV7-9|-|12
CARGAAGGELFF
TGTGCCAGGGGGGCCGCCGGCGGGGAGCTGTTTTTT
>TRBJ1-1|-|TRBV28|-|13
CASSLREDTEAFF
TGTGCCAGCAGTTTGAGGGAGGACACTGAAGCTTTCTTT
>TRBJ2-3|TRBD2|TRBV29-1|-|16
CSVVGGMKFGTDTQYF
TGCAGCGTTGTCGGGGGGATGAAGTTCGGCACAGATACGCAGTATTTT
>TRBJ1-1|-|TRBV29-1|few|16
CSTQGHLPGLNTEAFF
TGCAGCACTCAGGGTCATCTCCCGGGTCTGAACACTGAAGCTTTCTTT
>TRBJ2-2|TRBD2|TRBV7-9|-|17
CASLAGVPTANTGELFF
TGTGCCAGCCTAGCGGGAGTCCCCACCGCGAACACCGGGGAGCTGTTTTTT
>TRBJ2-5|TRBD2|TRBV6-1|-|15
CASSGFSSGRETQYF
TGTGCCAGCAGTGGGTTTAGTAGCGGGAGAGAGACCCAGTACTTC
>TRBJ2-7|TRBD1|TRBV4-3|once|15
CASSRDRATSYEQYF
TGCGCCAGCAGCCGGGACAGAGCAACATCCTACGAGCAGTACTTC
>TRBJ1-2|-|TRBV9|-|16
CASSRDRLGGNYGYTF
TGTGCCAGCAGCCGTGACAGGTTAGGTGGGAACTATGGCTACACCTTC
>TRBJ1-6|-|TRBV6-1|-|13
CASSPNRVSPLHF
TGTGCCAGCAGCCCAAACAGGGTTTCACCCCTCCACTTT
>TRBJ2-1|TRBD2|TRBV6-5|-|16
CASSSKLAGSYNEQFF
TGTGCCAGCAGTTCCAAACTAGCGGGCTCCTACAATGAGCAGTTCTTC
>TRBJ1-1|-|TRBV7-9|once|14
CASSLVPGVTEAFF
TGTGCCAGCAGCTTAGTTCCGGGGGTCACTGAAGCTTTCTTT
>TRBJ2-7|TRBD2|TRBV28|-|16
CASSRGLAGQTYEQYF
TGTGCCAGCAGCCGTGGACTAGCGGGACAAACCTACGAGCAGTACTTC
>TRBJ2-7|TRBD1|TRBV7-2|-|14
CASSSGTGEWEQYF
TGTGCCAGCAGCTCCGGGACAGGGGAGTGGGAGCAGTACTTC
>TRBJ2-7|TRBD1|TRBV27|-|14
CASGSRDRAYEQYF
TGTGCCAGCGGGTCTAGGGACAGAGCCTACGAGCAGTACTTC
>TRBJ1-5|-|TRBV7-9|-|12
CASSLEHQPQHF
TGTGCCAGCAGCTTAGAGCATCAGCCCCAGCATTTT
>TRBJ2-1|TRBD2|TRBV4-2|-|16
CASSQDQTSGDNEQFF
TGTGCCAGCAGCCAAGATCAGACTAGCGGCGACAATGAGCAGTTCTTC
>TRBJ2-2|TRBD1|TRBV19|-|19
CASSIRGTGVYSGTGELFF
TGTGCCAGTAGTATACGGGGGACAGGGGTTTATTCGGGCACCGGGGAGCTGTTTTTT
>TRBJ2-7|-|TRBV6-5|-|14
CASRGGQLNYEQYF
TGTGCCAGCAGGGGTGGACAGTTAAACTACGAGCAGTACTTC
>TRBJ2-5|TRBD1|TRBV4-3|few|14
CASSQERGRETQYF
TGCGCCAGCAGCCAAGAGAGGGGGCGAGAGACCCAGTACTTC
>TRBJ1-2|-|TRBV4-3|few|15
CASSQAAGLNYGYTF
TGCGCCAGCAGCCAAGCCGCAGGCCTTAACTATGGCTACACCTTC
>TRBJ1-2|TRBD1|TRBV7-2|-|14
CASRRTGGDYGYTF
TGTGCCAGCAGGCGGACAGGGGGCGACTATGGCTACACCTTC
>TRBJ2-3|TRBD1|TRBV7-3|-|16
CASSVLGTGSTDTQYF
TGTGCCAGCAGCGTCCTGGGGACAGGGAGCACAGATACGCAGTATTTT
>TRBJ2-3|TRBD2|TRBV7-2|-|18
CASSLRTSGSKGTDTQYF
TGTGCCAGCAGCCTCCGGACTAGCGGGAGCAAAGGCACAGATACGCAGTATTTT
>TRBJ1-4|TRBD1|TRBV6-6|-|13
CASKDRGHEKLFF
TGTGCCAGCAAGGACAGGGGGCATGAAAAACTGTTTTTT
>TRBJ2-7|-|TRBV28|-|15
CASSSDRNLYYEQYF
TGTGCCAGCAGTTCCGACAGGAATCTCTACTACGAGCAGTACTTC
>TRBJ1-2|TRBD1|TRBV28|once|15
CASSLPTGRPYGYTF
TGTGCCAGCAGTCTACCGACAGGGAGGCCCTATGGCTACACCTTC
>TRBJ2-1|TRBD1|TRBV7-8|-|14
CASSRQGGYNEQFF
TGTGCCAGCAGCCGACAGGGGGGGTACAATGAGCAGTTCTTC
>TRBJ2-1|-|TRBV11-2|-|15
CASSPTGLGGSEQFF
TGTGCCAGCAGCCCTACGGGGTTGGGCGGTAGTGAGCAGTTCTTC
>TRBJ1-2|TRBD1|TRBV9|few|14
CASSGQGEGYGYTF
TGTGCCAGCAGCGGACAGGGTGAGGGCTATGGCTACACCTTC